This T cell receptor beta chain derives from a study of T cells in Graves' hyperthyroidism and ophthalmopathy. For this clonotype: The antigen remains undetermined.

The source material, RNA transcripts, was used to amplify TCR beta CDR3 regions. Primed by the HTBI set, a first-round RT-PCR was run on the TCR CDR3. One entry per CDR3 protein, called by TCRdb with MiXCR from the multiplex PCR reads. The repertoire holds around 500,000 distinct CDR3 sequences, with around 16% as singletons. Inclusion characteristics of ophthalmopathy patients comprised a Clinical Activity Score of at least 3, a NOSPECS grade of at least 4, and duration under 3 months. Diagnoses used clinical symptoms, serum thyroxine and TRAb, thyroid ultrasound and orbital computed tomography. Study-level points and caveats: Most expanded thyroid clonotypes above 0.001 recurred in blood.

Germline V gene lookup returns CDR1 SGHDN and CDR2 FVKESK. Between the trimmed V and J ends, which lost 0 bases and 2 bases, there was a span of 15 bases. The CDR3 is 17 residues long. This TCR was sampled from a woman in her 30s with Graves' ophthalmopathy. The material sequenced was blood. V usage is TRBV14 and J usage is TRBJ2-3; perhaps TRBD2 as D (7 bases). CDR3 protein: CASSQDWGGGSTDTQYF. The CDR3 DNA is TGTGCCAGCAGCCAAGATTGGGGCGGGGGCTCCACAGATACGCAGTATTTT.